The 29 T cell receptor beta chains below come from one sample, sequenced in a study of CD8 T cells in Susac syndrome. About 0.5 to 1 ug RNA was reverse transcribed with random hexamers. From the immunoSEQ multiplex PCR reads, TCRdb called clonotypes with MiXCR, one entry per CDR3 protein. The data hold 180,000 or so distinct CDR3 sequences, with 85% to 95% observed a single time. What was sequenced was CD4+ T cells from PBMCs. The receptors derive from a human donor in good health.

The rearrangement joins TRBV20-1 to TRBJ2-4; D is unclear. This CDR3 is 14 amino acids long. CDR1 DFQATT and CDR2 SNEGSKA come from the germline V gene (reference sequence). V was shortened by 1 base and J by 0 bases, with 7 bases between the two germline ends. CDR3 loop: CSARGTGAKNIQYF. In nucleotides, the CDR3 is TGCAGTGCTAGAGGTACCGGAGCCAAAAACATTCAGTACTTC.

This clonotype was seen a single time. The rearrangement uses TRBV12-3 or TRBV12-4 and TRBJ1-6, with 10 bases identical to TRBD1. J was trimmed by 10 bases and V by 7 bases; bases with no gene match: 10. The CDR3 contains 15 residues. The CDR3, as DNA: TGTGCCAGCACCTCCCGGACAGGGGGGCCCTCACCCCTCCACTTT. Translating it yields CASTSRTGGPSPLHF.

This chain connects TRBV20-1 to TRBJ2-7; possible D gene TRBD2, 5 bases. CDR3 length equals 12 residues. The germline V and J ends were trimmed by 3 bases and 3 bases, with 9 bases remaining between them. Germline-derived CDR1 and CDR2 are DFQATT and SNEGSKA (reference sequence). CDR3 residues: CSASGISYEQYV. As DNA, the CDR3 is TGCAGTGCTAGCGGGATCAGCTACGAGCAGTACGTC.

The chain employs TRBV29-1 and TRBJ2-1, with D perhaps matching TRBD2 (6 bases). The V end lost 5 bases, the J end lost 0 bases, and 8 bases lay between the germline ends. Germline V gene sequence: CDR1 SQVTM, CDR2 ANQGSEA. The CDR3 sequence is 13 residues long. The CDR3: CSVSSVSYNEQFF. CDR3 nucleotide sequence: TGCAGCGTTTCTAGCGTCTCCTACAATGAGCAGTTCTTC.

V is TRBV20-1 and J is TRBJ1-2; unclear D gene. Trimming pared 0 bases from V and 11 bases from J, leaving 7 bases between. CDR1 is DFQATT, CDR2 SNEGSKA, per germline (reference sequence). The CDR3 is made up of 10 amino acids. The CDR3 nucleotides read TGCAGTGCTAGAGATTTGGCTTACACCTTC. It is translated as CSARDLAYTF.

The chain is built from TRBV7-9 and TRBJ2-1, with 8 bases that match TRBD2. Germline lookup yields CDR1 SEHNR and CDR2 FQNEAQ (reference sequence). J was trimmed by 4 bases and V by 6 bases; bases with no gene match: 5. The CDR3 runs 14 residues. The CDR3 is CASSGSGTYNEQFF. The DNA for the CDR3 is TGTGCCAGCAGTGGTAGCGGGACATACAATGAGCAGTTCTTC.

In its sample, this clonotype was seen once. This sequence joins TRBV5-1 and TRBJ2-1; weak D call: TRBD2 (6 bases). The CDR3 runs to 11 residues. Trimming removed 9 bases at V and 9 bases at J, with 13 bases between. Looked up from germline, CDR1 is SGHRS and CDR2 is YFSETQ. The CDR3 here is CATGLEGEQFF. The DNA of the CDR3 is TGCGCCACCGGCCTGGAGGGTGAGCAGTTCTTC.

The chain combines TRBV7-9 with TRBJ1-1; D is unresolved. Trimming left V 10 bases short and J 1 base short, with 16 bases between. This CDR3 has 14 amino acids. Germline V gives CDR1 SEHNR, CDR2 FQNEAQ (reference sequence). CDR3: CATAGMFGNTEAFF. DNA of the CDR3: TGTGCCACCGCGGGAATGTTCGGGAACACTGAAGCTTTCTTT.

This chain joins TRBV3-1 and TRBJ2-3; unclear D gene. This CDR3 has 15 amino acids. The germline gives CDR1 LGHDT, CDR2 YNNKEL (reference sequence). V shed 4 bases and J shed 2 bases, with 13 bases lying between them. CDR3 amino acids: CASSRELVNTDTQYF. CDR3 DNA: TGTGCCAGCAGCCGCGAGCTCGTTAACACAGATACGCAGTATTTT.

The chain links TRBV12-3 or TRBV12-4 to TRBJ2-5; 10 nucleotides agree with TRBD2. V shed 1 base and J 5 bases; nucleotides not matched to a gene: 7. The CDR3 sequence is 16 residues long. This CDR3 is CASSLGVLAGAETQYF. DNA for the CDR3: TGTGCCAGCAGTTTAGGCGTCCTAGCGGGAGCGGAGACCCAGTACTTC.

The rearrangement joins TRBV7-2 to TRBJ2-3; perhaps TRBD1 as D (5 bases). Trimming stripped 6 bases from V and 5 bases from J, with 12 bases between. The CDR3 consists of 13 residues. Germline CDR1 SGHTA, CDR2 FQGNSA. The CDR3 region is CASSSGLVDTQYF. DNA for the CDR3: TGTGCCAGCAGTTCAGGGCTGGTAGATACGCAGTATTTT.

The rearrangement links TRBV12-3 or TRBV12-4 to TRBJ1-6; D gene uncertain. With 3 bases removed from V and 5 bases from J, the gap between germline ends came to 17 bases. The CDR3 covers 17 residues. Here the CDR3 DNA reads TGTGCCAGCAGTTTCCGGTGGAACTCTGTGGATAATTCACCCCTCCACTTT. Protein product: CASSFRWNSVDNSPLHF.

V usage is TRBV7-2 and J usage is TRBJ2-7; the match to TRBD1 covers 8 bases. The CDR3 consists of 14 residues. Germline CDR1 and CDR2: SGHTA and FQGNSA. V lost 3 bases and J lost 2; bases outside the gene matches: 3. Here the CDR3 DNA reads TGTGCCAGCAGCTTTGACAGGGGCGCCTACGAGCAGTACTTC. It codes for CASSFDRGAYEQYF.

The chain recombines TRBV5-1 with TRBJ2-7; D is ambiguous. This CDR3 has 15 amino acids. Germline lookup yields CDR1 SGHRS and CDR2 YFSETQ. V lost 0 bases, J lost 3 bases, and 13 bases lay in between. The CDR3 region is CASSLDPGRSYEQYV. CDR3 in DNA: TGCGCCAGCAGCTTGGATCCCGGCAGGAGCTACGAGCAGTACGTC.

Comments on this clonotype: At one end, the junction sequence differs from germline, possibly due to a read error. V and J are TRBV3-1 and TRBJ2-6; D ambiguous. Germline values: CDR1 LGHDT, CDR2 YNNKEL (reference sequence). The CDR3 is 15 residues long. CDR3 region: CASSQDFSEANVLTF. CDR3 coding DNA: TGTGCCAGCAGCCAAGACTTCTCTGAGGCCAACGTCCTGACTTTC.

The V call is TRBV7-3, the J call TRBJ1-1; no reliable D call. Looked up from germline, CDR1 is SGHTA and CDR2 is FQGTGA. The CDR3 extends over 13 amino acids. Trimming removed 0 bases at V and 5 bases at J, with 7 bases between. DNA of the CDR3: TGTGCCAGCAGCTTAACATCGCGGACTGAAGCTTTCTTT. This translates into CASSLTSRTEAFF.

This clonotype occurred once. The rearrangement uses TRBV29-1 and TRBJ2-7, with D tentatively TRBD2 (6 bases). Germline V gives CDR1 SQVTM, CDR2 ANQGSEA. Trimming left V 3 bases short and J 5 bases short, with 11 bases between. The CDR3 loop spans 12 amino acids. Here the CDR3 DNA reads TGCAGCGTTGAGACCGCGGGGAACGAGCAGTACTTC. Its protein is CSVETAGNEQYF.

The rearrangement links TRBV6-6 to TRBJ2-5, with 7 bases lining up with TRBD2. This CDR3 is built from 15 residues. Germline-derived CDR1 and CDR2 are MNHNY and SVGAGI (reference sequence). The junction had 9 bases not matched to a gene; V was cut back by 6 bases and J by 2 bases. Here the CDR3 reads CASRSPPSGQETQYF. The CDR3 DNA is TGTGCCAGCAGATCTCCACCTAGCGGACAAGAGACCCAGTACTTC.

This clonotype appeared once. The chain combines TRBV12-3 or TRBV12-4 with TRBJ1-2; D is unclear. The ends were cut back, 4 bases at V and 8 bases at J, with 14 bases in the middle. This CDR3 has 13 residues. The DNA for the CDR3 is TGTGCCAGCAGTTCCTACCGGTCCGAGGGCTACACCTTC. It translates to CASSSYRSEGYTF.

This clonotype was observed a single time. The rearrangement joins TRBV5-6 to TRBJ1-2; D call uncertain. The CDR3 has 13 amino acids. Deletions cut 2 bases from V and 4 bases from J, with 9 bases between. CDR1 is SGHDT, CDR2 YYEEEE, per germline. The CDR3 here is CASSFREGYGYTF. The CDR3 DNA reads TGTGCCAGCAGCTTCCGGGAGGGCTATGGCTACACCTTC.

This chain uses TRBV7-9 with TRBJ2-3; tentative D call: TRBD2 (5 bases). CDR3 length equals 13 residues. Trimming removed 3 bases from V and 2 bases from J, with 6 bases in between. Germline V gene sequence: CDR1 SEHNR, CDR2 FQNEAQ (reference sequence). CDR3 nucleotide sequence: TGTGCCAGCAGCTTTCTAGCCACAGATACGCAGTATTTT. Translation: CASSFLATDTQYF.

The V and J genes are TRBV4-3 and TRBJ1-2; D call uncertain. CDR1 is LGHNA and CDR2 is YSLEER in the germline V gene. Trimming stripped 0 bases from V and 6 bases from J, with 8 bases between. This CDR3 is 13 amino acids long. CDR3 sequence: CASSQEALHGYTF. CDR3 DNA sequence: TGCGCCAGCAGCCAAGAGGCTCTCCATGGCTACACCTTC.

The gene calls are TRBV30 and TRBJ1-5; possibly TRBD1 for D (5 bases). Germline CDR1 reads GTSNPN; CDR2 reads SVGIG (reference sequence). V lost 3 bases, J lost 4 bases, and 13 bases lay in between. The CDR3 has 14 amino acids. The CDR3 sequence is CAWRGDQANQPQHF. The CDR3 nucleotides read TGTGCCTGGAGAGGGGACCAGGCTAATCAGCCCCAGCATTTT.

This clonotype appeared a single time. This chain links TRBV18 with TRBJ1-4; weak D call: TRBD1 (5 bases). The germline CDR1 and CDR2 sequences are KGHSH and LQKENI. Trimming took off 1 base at V and 3 bases at J, with 15 bases between the two ends. The CDR3 is made up of 17 amino acids. CDR3 sequence (DNA): TGTGCCAGCTCACCACGCGTAAGGGGCGCGGCTAATGAAAAACTGTTTTTT. Translated: CASSPRVRGAANEKLFF.

J is TRBJ2-1 and V is TRBV29-1, with a possible D match to TRBD2 (6 bases). This CDR3 has 13 amino acids. V gave up 3 bases and J gave up 7 bases, with 13 bases separating them. The germline CDR1 and CDR2 sequences are SQVTM and ANQGSEA. The CDR3 here is CSVDFLGSNEQFF. The CDR3 DNA is TGCAGCGTTGACTTTCTCGGGAGTAATGAGCAGTTCTTC.

This chain links TRBV5-4 with TRBJ2-7; perhaps TRBD1 as D (6 bases). Germline CDR1 reads SGHNT; CDR2 reads YYREEE (reference sequence). This CDR3 contains 16 residues. Trimming removed 3 bases at V and 2 bases at J, with 18 bases between. The CDR3 nucleotides are TGTGCCAGCAGCTCGATTTACCAGGGGACGGCCTACGAGCAGTACTTC. Residues: CASSSIYQGTAYEQYF. Combining the CDR3 with reference TRBV5-4 and TRBJ2-7 gives the whole variable domain ETGVTQSPTHLIKTRGQQVTLRCSSQSGHNTVSWYQQALGQGPQFIFQYYREEENGRGNFPPRFSGLQFPNYSSELNVNALELDDSALYLCASSSIYQGTAYEQYFGPGTRLTVT.

The sample holds one count of this clonotype. This chain links TRBV27 with TRBJ1-1, with TRBD1 identical over 8 bases. J was trimmed by 4 bases and V by 5 bases; bases with no gene match: 9. The CDR3 is 15 amino acids. The germline V gene has CDR1 MNHEY and CDR2 SMNVEV (reference sequence). CDR3 DNA: TGTGCCAGCAGTGCCTACACAGGGGGGGGCACTGAAGCTTTCTTT. This sequence encodes CASSAYTGGGTEAFF.

V gene TRBV15 combines with J gene TRBJ2-1; no clear D. The V end lost 0 bases, the J end lost 4 bases, and 13 bases lay between the germline ends. Germline V CDR1 and CDR2: LNHNV, YYDKDF (reference sequence). The CDR3 runs to 16 residues. In DNA form, the CDR3 reads TGTGCCACCAGCAGAGATGGAAGAATCCTATACAATGAGCAGTTCTTC. Its translation: CATSRDGRILYNEQFF.

The CDR3 DNA sequence: TGTGCCAGCAGCCTCCGCCGGGACTCCGGACCAGATACGCAGTATTTT. Amino acids: CASSLRRDSGPDTQYF. The chain joins TRBV11-2 to TRBJ2-3; tentatively, D is TRBD2 (6 bases). V lost 5 bases and J lost 4, with 19 bases in between. Germline-derived CDR1 and CDR2 are SGHAT and FQNNGV. CDR3 length: 16 amino acids.